This is a list of T cell receptor beta chains from one sample in a study of blood T cell repertoires in COVID-19. Clones were read by immunoSEQ multiplex PCR, and TCRdb kept only the in-frame ones, dropping some. This sample yields about 480,000 clones, of which roughly nine tenths are seen a single time; roughly 7.3% belongs to the top ten. The sequenced sample consisted of peripheral blood. Receptors were obtained from a woman in her forties or fifties with COVID-19, enrolled during active disease. CDR3s include the opening cysteine and the closing phenylalanine or tryptophan. A D gene is named only where the DNA matches it firmly. Expanded clones get a size class; other rows say once, few or many, or leave the size out.

CASSLGREPYEQYF	TGCGCCAGCAGCTTAGGGAGGGAGCCCTACGAGCAGTACTTC	TRBV5-1	TRBJ2-7	TRBD2	NA
CAISEHLTGELFF	TGTGCCATCAGTGAACACCTCACCGGGGAGCTGTTTTTT	TRBV10-3	TRBJ2-2	NA	NA
CASSFLGEAAYNEQFF	TGTGCCAGCAGTTTCTTGGGAGAAGCCGCTTACAATGAGCAGTTCTTC	TRBV27	TRBJ2-1	NA	NA
CATLSGANVLTF	TGTGCCACCCTCTCTGGGGCCAACGTCCTGACTTTC	TRBV27	TRBJ2-6	NA	once
CSARTGSAYEQYF	TGCAGCGCGCGGACAGGGTCGGCCTACGAGCAGTACTTC	TRBV29-1	TRBJ2-7	TRBD1	NA
CASSRQGRTEAFF	TGTGCCAGCAGTCGACAGGGCCGCACTGAAGCTTTCTTT	TRBV6-5	TRBJ1-1	TRBD1	NA
CASGTAARGYTF	TGTGCCAGCGGGACTGCGGCGAGGGGCTACACCTTC	TRBV28	TRBJ1-2	NA	once
CASSLRATEAFF	TGTGCCAGCAGCCTCCGTGCGACTGAAGCTTTCTTT	TRBV2	TRBJ1-1	NA	NA
CASAKTGDEGNTIYF	TGCGCCAGCGCTAAGACAGGGGACGAAGGAAACACCATATATTTT	TRBV5-1	TRBJ1-3	TRBD1	NA
CASRSNSGHGYTF	TGTGCCAGTAGGTCCAACAGCGGGCATGGCTACACCTTC	TRBV19	TRBJ1-2	NA	NA
CASRAGPERELFF	TGTGCCAGCAGGGCGGGTCCAGAGAGGGAGCTGTTTTTT	TRBV2	TRBJ2-2	NA	NA
CASSQDQGIETQYF	TGTGCCAGCAGCCAAGATCAGGGGATAGAGACCCAGTACTTC	TRBV3-1/TRBV3-2	TRBJ2-5	NA	NA
CAWSKGKSSYNSPLHF	TGTGCCTGGAGTAAGGGGAAAAGCTCCTATAATTCACCCCTCCACTTT	TRBV30	TRBJ1-6	NA	NA
CASSAQGWTEAFF	TGTGCCAGCAGTGCGCAGGGGTGGACTGAAGCTTTCTTT	TRBV2	TRBJ1-1	NA	NA
CASSLGGYNEQFF	TGTGCCAGCAGCTTGGGAGGGTACAATGAGCAGTTCTTC	TRBV5-8	TRBJ2-1	NA	NA
CAIRWSGVVDTIYF	TGTGCCATCAGATGGTCCGGGGTGGTAGACACCATATATTTT	TRBV10-3	TRBJ1-3	NA	NA
CASRTPAEYTQYF	TGTGCCAGCAGGACGCCAGCGGAGTATACGCAGTATTTT	TRBV2	TRBJ2-3	NA	NA
CASAPLGGDNSPLHF	TGTGCCAGCGCACCATTGGGAGGGGACAATTCACCCCTCCACTTT	TRBV7-8	TRBJ1-6	NA	NA
CASSTITTGLDSGANVLTF	TGTGCCAGTAGTACAATAACGACAGGATTAGACTCTGGGGCCAACGTCCTGACTTTC	TRBV19	TRBJ2-6	NA	NA
CASSDRGTEAFF	TGTGCCAGCAGTGACAGGGGCACTGAAGCTTTCTTT	TRBV2	TRBJ1-1	NA	NA
CASSHTPLGAGAGDTQYF	TGTGCCAGCAGCCACACCCCTTTGGGGGCGGGGGCGGGAGATACGCAGTATTTT	TRBV3-1/TRBV3-2	TRBJ2-3	NA	once
CASSLTGVITDTQYF	TGCGCCAGCAGCTTGACAGGGGTTATCACAGATACGCAGTATTTT	TRBV5-1	TRBJ2-3	TRBD1	NA
CASSLSRGSEQYF	TGTGCCAGCAGTTTATCGAGGGGGTCCGAGCAGTACTTC	TRBV27	TRBJ2-7	NA	NA
CASSRGGGGLQETQYF	TGTGCCAGCAGCCGCGGGGGCGGGGGCCTTCAAGAGACCCAGTACTTC	TRBV3-1/TRBV3-2	TRBJ2-5	NA	NA
CASERGGSQYTQYF	TGTGCCAGCGAACGGGGGGGTTCACAGTATACGCAGTATTTT	TRBV19	TRBJ2-3	TRBD2	NA
CSAWEETQYF	TGCAGTGCTTGGGAGGAGACCCAGTACTTC	TRBV20-1	TRBJ2-5	NA	once
CASSYPGQLSSEQYF	TGTGCCAGCAGTTACCCGGGACAGCTTAGCTCCGAGCAGTACTTC	TRBV6-6	TRBJ2-7	TRBD1	NA